One sample yielded the 21 T cell receptor beta chains listed below, sequenced in a study of patients and donors after allogeneic stem cell transplantation. MiXCR was run by TCRdb on the RT-PCR reads, yielding one entry per CDR3 protein. The sample comprises approximately 99,000 distinct CDR3 sequences, around 38% of which are singletons, and under 30% rests with the top ten. What was sequenced was blood, either unsorted or a sorted T cell fraction (not recorded which). Receptor source: a human donor who was either an allogeneic HSCT recipient or a stem cell or donor lymphocyte infusion donor (not recorded which). It is not recorded whose cells these are; they may come from a transplant donor.

This clonotype was counted a few times. The rearrangement links TRBV15 to TRBJ1-1, with D perhaps matching TRBD1 (5 bases). Per the germline V gene, CDR1 is LNHNV and CDR2 is YYDKDF (reference sequence). This CDR3 has 15 amino acids. V was pared by 0 bases and J by 1 base, with 9 bases between. The CDR3 DNA follows: TGTGCCACCAGCAGAGAAGGGGCAGGGAACACTGAAGCTTTCTTT. Translation: CATSREGAGNTEAFF.

This clonotype was detected ten times or more. The J gene is TRBJ1-2, the V gene TRBV6-5; the match to TRBD1 covers 7 bases. J lost 1 base, V lost 0 bases, and 5 bases had no gene match. This CDR3 region has 16 residues. The germline V gene has CDR1 MNHEY and CDR2 SVGAGI. The CDR3 region has the DNA TGTGCCAGCAGTTACTCAGGCAGGGGGGGTAACTATGGCTACACCTTC. It encodes CASSYSGRGGNYGYTF.

The chain recombines TRBV6-5 with TRBJ2-1; the D call may be TRBD1 or TRBD2 (5 bases each). Germline CDR1 and CDR2: MNHEY and SVGAGI. CDR3 length: 14 amino acids. Trimming took off 2 bases at V and 5 bases at J, with 10 bases between the two ends. The CDR3 DNA reads TGTGCCAGCAGTTACGGGGGTTCCAACAATGAGCAGTTCTTC. Its translation is CASSYGGSNNEQFF.

The genes are TRBV29-1 and TRBJ2-7, with TRBD1 identical over 9 bases. This CDR3 has 13 amino acids. Germline V gives CDR1 SQVTM, CDR2 ANQGSEA. V was clipped by 5 bases and J by 2 bases; unmatched bases: 4. In DNA, the CDR3 is TGCAGCGTTACAGGGGGCCCCACCTACGAGCAGTACTTC. Amino acids: CSVTGGPTYEQYF.

This clonotype was seen more than once but under ten times. The chain combines TRBV4-3 with TRBJ1-3; D unclear. The V end lost 1 base, the J end lost 5 bases, and 6 bases lay between the germline ends. The germline gives CDR1 LGHNA, CDR2 YSLEER. The CDR3 has 13 residues. In DNA, the CDR3 is TGCGCCAGCAGCCAAGTTTTCAGAAACACCATATATTTT. This codes for CASSQVFRNTIYF.

This clonotype occurred once. The rearrangement uses TRBV4-3 and TRBJ1-5; D is unclear. From germline, CDR1 is LGHNA and CDR2 YSLEER. The CDR3 has 13 amino acids. V was clipped by 1 base and J by 6 bases, with 7 bases between them. The CDR3 region is CASSQAEGQPQHF. The CDR3 bases are TGCGCCAGCAGCCAAGCGGAAGGTCAGCCCCAGCATTTT.

The gene calls are TRBV20-1 and TRBJ2-1; no reliable D call. The germline V gene has CDR1 DFQATT and CDR2 SNEGSKA (reference sequence). This CDR3 comprises 13 residues. Trimming left V 3 bases short and J 4 bases short, with 10 bases between. The chain's CDR3 is CSASRSVYNEQFF. In DNA form, the CDR3 reads TGCAGTGCTAGTCGCAGCGTTTACAATGAGCAGTTCTTC.

Only a few counts were recorded for this clonotype. This sequence joins TRBV7-2 and TRBJ1-6; D is perhaps TRBD1 (5 bases). The germline V gene encodes CDR1 SGHTA and CDR2 FQGNSA. V lost 5 bases to trimming and J lost 3 bases, with 14 bases between them. There are 16 residues in the CDR3. The CDR3 DNA is TGTGCCAGCAGCCTAGTATGGGGCGGCTATAATTCACCCCTCCACTTT. Residues: CASSLVWGGYNSPLHF.

This clonotype was counted between two and nine times. The chain links TRBV7-2 to TRBJ1-3; D not certain. The CDR3 contains 17 residues. The germline gives CDR1 SGHTA, CDR2 FQGNSA. Trimming cost V 2 bases and J 4 bases, with 18 bases left between them. The CDR3 DNA follows: TGTGCCAGCAGCTTATTCGTCGGACGGAGCCGAGGAAACACCATATATTTT. Translation gives CASSLFVGRSRGNTIYF.

The rearrangement joins TRBV28 to TRBJ2-3; D uncertain. Looked up from germline, CDR1 is MDHEN and CDR2 is SYDVKM. Trimming shortened V by 2 bases and J by 0 bases, and 15 bases separated the two germline ends. This CDR3 is built from 17 residues. In nucleotides, the CDR3 is TGTGCCAGCAGTTTACGCCGAAGTTACCTAAGCACAGATACGCAGTATTTT. As protein: CASSLRRSYLSTDTQYF. Full variable domain (remainder filled in from reference TRBV28 and TRBJ2-3): DVKVTQSSRYLVKRTGEKVFLECVQDMDHENMFWYRQDPGLGLRLIYFSYDVKMKEKGDIPEGYSVSREKKERFSLILESASTNQTSMYLCASSLRRSYLSTDTQYFGPGTRLTVL.

In this sample, this clonotype turned up many times. The J gene is TRBJ1-5, the V gene TRBV20-1; D call uncertain. The CDR3 loop spans 14 amino acids. Germline values: CDR1 DFQATT, CDR2 SNEGSKA (reference sequence). V lost 0 bases and J lost 8, with 14 bases in between. CDR3: CSARDYTSQKPQHF. The CDR3 nucleotides read TGCAGTGCTAGAGATTACACCAGCCAAAAGCCCCAGCATTTT.

This chain joins TRBV12-3 or TRBV12-4 and TRBJ1-2; D might be TRBD1 (5 bases). The ends were cut back, 5 bases at V and 7 bases at J, with 14 bases in the middle. The CDR3 contains 13 residues. CDR3 nucleotide sequence: TGTGCCAGCAGTGCCACTTCAGGGACTGGCTACACCTTC. This translates into CASSATSGTGYTF.

This sequence joins TRBV29-1 and TRBJ2-1; D is ambiguous. Trimming left V 3 bases short and J 8 bases short, with 11 bases between. The CDR3 extends over 12 amino acids. Germline V gene data show CDR1 as SQVTM and CDR2 as ANQGSEA. The CDR3 DNA sequence: TGCAGCGTTGATCCCTTGGGGTATGAGCAGTTCTTC. Protein sequence: CSVDPLGYEQFF.

The chain links TRBV7-2 to TRBJ2-5; a possible D gene is TRBD1 (6 bases). In germline, CDR1 is SGHTA, CDR2 FQGNSA. CDR3 length equals 15 residues. With 2 bases removed from V and 5 bases from J, the gap between germline ends came to 15 bases. CDR3 sequence reads: CASSLNRVMWETQYF. In DNA form, the CDR3 reads TGTGCCAGCAGCTTAAACAGGGTGATGTGGGAGACCCAGTACTTC.

The chain uses TRBV27 and TRBJ1-5; tentatively, D is TRBD1 (5 bases). This CDR3 region has 13 residues. V was shortened by 6 bases and J by 7 bases, with 13 bases between the two germline ends. CDR1 and CDR2 (germline): MNHEY, SMNVEV (reference sequence). CDR3 loop: CASSTGRGQPQHF. The CDR3 DNA follows: TGTGCCAGCAGCACGGGACGGGGACAGCCCCAGCATTTT.

This clonotype has a handful of counts. V and J are TRBV19 and TRBJ1-1, with D unclear. The V gene's germline CDR1 is LNHDA and CDR2 SQIVND (reference sequence). The CDR3 spans 16 residues. V gave up 5 bases and J gave up 6 bases, with 22 bases separating them. In nucleotides, the CDR3 is TGTGCCAGTAGTGCCCCCCCGGATCTCGGGCAGGCTGAAGCTTTCTTT. It yields the protein CASSAPPDLGQAEAFF.

This clonotype was recorded only once. This may stem from a read error, because a much larger clone lies one nucleotide away. The genes are TRBV27 and TRBJ2-7; perhaps TRBD1 as D (5 bases). This CDR3 spans 15 amino acids. The germline V gene has CDR1 MNHEY and CDR2 SMNVEV (reference sequence). Trimming took 3 bases from V and 3 from J, leaving 15 bases between them. As DNA, the CDR3 is TGTGCCAGCAGTTTTAGGGGCGCAGACCTCTACGAGCAGTACTTC. It codes for CASSFRGADLYEQYF.

The gene calls are TRBV27 and TRBJ1-5; a weak D match, TRBD1 (5 bases). Germline V gene lookup returns CDR1 MNHEY and CDR2 SMNVEV (reference sequence). Trimming stripped 5 bases from V and 5 bases from J, with 13 bases between. The CDR3 covers 14 residues. Here the CDR3 reads CASSPRQFHQPQHF. The CDR3 DNA reads as TGTGCCAGCAGTCCTCGACAGTTTCATCAGCCCCAGCATTTT.

This clonotype was detected a few times. The V gene is TRBV5-6, the J gene TRBJ1-4, with D possibly being TRBD1 (6 bases). Trimming took 5 bases from V and 5 from J, leaving 13 bases between them. Germline V gene lookup returns CDR1 SGHDT and CDR2 YYEEEE. The CDR3 is 14 residues long. The CDR3 nucleotides read TGTGCCAGCAGTCCGGACAGTAGAAATGAAAAACTGTTTTTT. It is translated as CASSPDSRNEKLFF.

This clonotype was counted only a few times. This sequence joins TRBV6-6 and TRBJ1-5; 8 positions match TRBD1. The germline gives CDR1 MNHNY, CDR2 SVGAGI (reference sequence). CDR3 size: 17 residues. Trimming at V came to 5 bases and at J to 6 bases, leaving 15 bases not matched to a gene. CDR3 bases: TGTGCCAGCAGTCAGATAAGGGACAGGTGGGCAGGTCAGCCCCAGCATTTT. Its translation: CASSQIRDRWAGQPQHF.

The V and J genes are TRBV12-3 or TRBV12-4 and TRBJ1-1, with TRBD1 as a possible D gene (5 bases). The V and J ends lost 2 bases and 6 bases respectively, with 13 bases between them. The CDR3 sequence is 14 residues long. CDR3 coding DNA: TGTGCCAGCAGTTTAAGGGGCGGCCCCGCTGAAGCTTTCTTT. It codes for CASSLRGGPAEAFF.